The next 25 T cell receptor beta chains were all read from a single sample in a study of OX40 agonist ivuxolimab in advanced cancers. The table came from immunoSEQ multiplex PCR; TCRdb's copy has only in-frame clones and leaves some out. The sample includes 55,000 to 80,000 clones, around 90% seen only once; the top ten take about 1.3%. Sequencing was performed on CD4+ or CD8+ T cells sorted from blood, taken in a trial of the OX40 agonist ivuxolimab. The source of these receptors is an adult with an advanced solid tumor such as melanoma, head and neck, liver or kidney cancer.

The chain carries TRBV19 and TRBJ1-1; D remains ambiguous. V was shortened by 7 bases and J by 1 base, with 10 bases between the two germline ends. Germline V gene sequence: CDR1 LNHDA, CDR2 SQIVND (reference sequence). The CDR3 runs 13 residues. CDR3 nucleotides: TGTGCCAGTACAGAGGGAAGGAACACTGAAGCTTTCTTT. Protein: CASTEGRNTEAFF.

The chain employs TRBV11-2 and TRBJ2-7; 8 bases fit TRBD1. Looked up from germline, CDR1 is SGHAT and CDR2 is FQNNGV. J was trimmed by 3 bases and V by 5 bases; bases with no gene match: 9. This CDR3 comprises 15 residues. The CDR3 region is CASSQSTGVNYEQYF. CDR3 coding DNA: TGTGCCAGCAGCCAATCGACAGGGGTCAACTACGAGCAGTACTTC.

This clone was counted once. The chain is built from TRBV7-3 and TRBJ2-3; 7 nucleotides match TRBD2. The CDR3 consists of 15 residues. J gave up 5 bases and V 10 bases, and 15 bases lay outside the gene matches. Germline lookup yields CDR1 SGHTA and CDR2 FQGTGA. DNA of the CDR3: TGTGCCATCCCCTGGGCGGGAGAGGGTATAGATACGCAGTATTTT. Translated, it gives CAIPWAGEGIDTQYF.

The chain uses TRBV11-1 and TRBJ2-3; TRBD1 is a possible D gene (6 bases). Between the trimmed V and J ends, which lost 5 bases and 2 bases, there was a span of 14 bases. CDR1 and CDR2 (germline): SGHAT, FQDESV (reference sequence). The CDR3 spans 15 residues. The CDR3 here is CASSPGQLNTDTQYF. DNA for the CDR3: TGTGCCAGCAGCCCCGGACAGCTCAACACAGATACGCAGTATTTT.

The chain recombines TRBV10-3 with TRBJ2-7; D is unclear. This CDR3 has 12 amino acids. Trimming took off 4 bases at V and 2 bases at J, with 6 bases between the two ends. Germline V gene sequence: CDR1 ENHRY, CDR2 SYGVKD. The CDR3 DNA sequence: TGTGCCATCAGTGTGGATACCTACGAGCAGTACTTC. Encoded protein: CAISVDTYEQYF.

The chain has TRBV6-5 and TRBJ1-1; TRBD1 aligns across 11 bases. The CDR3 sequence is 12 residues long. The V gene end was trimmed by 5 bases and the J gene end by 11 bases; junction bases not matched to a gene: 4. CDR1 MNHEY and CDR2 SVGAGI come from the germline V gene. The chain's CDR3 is CASSRDRGRAFF. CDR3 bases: TGTGCCAGCAGTCGGGACAGGGGGAGGGCTTTCTTT.

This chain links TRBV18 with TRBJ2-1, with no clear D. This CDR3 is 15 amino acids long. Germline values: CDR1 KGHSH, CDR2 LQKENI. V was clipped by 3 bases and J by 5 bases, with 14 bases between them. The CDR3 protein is CASSPPRNLNNEQFF. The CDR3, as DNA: TGTGCCAGCTCACCCCCCCGGAATCTGAACAATGAGCAGTTCTTC.

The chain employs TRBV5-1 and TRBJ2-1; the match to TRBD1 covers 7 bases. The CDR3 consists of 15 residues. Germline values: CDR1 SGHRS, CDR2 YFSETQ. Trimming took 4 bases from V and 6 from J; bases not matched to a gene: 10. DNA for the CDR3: TGCGCCAGCAGCCGATCAGGGGGTCGGGGCAATGAGCAGTTCTTC. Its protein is CASSRSGGRGNEQFF. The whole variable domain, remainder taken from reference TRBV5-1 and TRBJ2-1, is KAGVTQTPRYLIKTRGQQVTLSCSPISGHRSVSWYQQTPGQGLQFLFEYFSETQRNKGNFPGRFSGRQFSNSRSEMNVSTLELGDSALYLCASSRSGGRGNEQFFGPGTRLTVL.

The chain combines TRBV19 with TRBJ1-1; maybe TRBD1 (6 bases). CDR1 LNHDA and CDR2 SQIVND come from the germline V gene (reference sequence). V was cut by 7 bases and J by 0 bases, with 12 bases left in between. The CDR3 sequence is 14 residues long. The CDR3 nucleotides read TGTGCCAGTACCCTAAGGGGGGTGAACACTGAAGCTTTCTTT. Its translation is CASTLRGVNTEAFF.

CDR3 amino acids: CASSYQRETEAFF. CDR3 DNA sequence: TGTGCCAGCAGCTACCAAAGAGAGACTGAAGCTTTCTTT. The V call is TRBV7-3, the J call TRBJ1-1; no definite D call. The CDR3 contains 13 residues. Per germline, CDR1 SGHTA and CDR2 FQGTGA. With 4 bases removed from V and 5 bases from J, the gap between germline ends came to 11 bases.

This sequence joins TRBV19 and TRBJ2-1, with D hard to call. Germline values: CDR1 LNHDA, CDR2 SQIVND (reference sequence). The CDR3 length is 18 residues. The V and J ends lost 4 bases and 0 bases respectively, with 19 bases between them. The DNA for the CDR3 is TGTGCCAGTAGTAGGGCTGTTGGAACGGTTGTCTCCTACAATGAGCAGTTCTTC. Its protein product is CASSRAVGTVVSYNEQFF.

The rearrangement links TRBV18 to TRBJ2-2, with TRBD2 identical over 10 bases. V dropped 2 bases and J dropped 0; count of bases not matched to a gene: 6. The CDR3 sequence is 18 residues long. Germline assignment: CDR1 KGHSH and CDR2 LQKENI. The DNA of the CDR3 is TGTGCCAGCTCACCATTGAGCGGGGGGGGCACGAACACCGGGGAGCTGTTTTTT. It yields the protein CASSPLSGGGTNTGELFF.

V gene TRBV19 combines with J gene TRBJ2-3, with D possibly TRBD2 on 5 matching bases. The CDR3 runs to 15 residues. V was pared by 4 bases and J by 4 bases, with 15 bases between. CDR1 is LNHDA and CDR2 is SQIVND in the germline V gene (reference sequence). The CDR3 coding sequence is TGTGCCAGTAGTAAATTGGAGGCAGGAGCAGATACGCAGTATTTT. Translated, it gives CASSKLEAGADTQYF.

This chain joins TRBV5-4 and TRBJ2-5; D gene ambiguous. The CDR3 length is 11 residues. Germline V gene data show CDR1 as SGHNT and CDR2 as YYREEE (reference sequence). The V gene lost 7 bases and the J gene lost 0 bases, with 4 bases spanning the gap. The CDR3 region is CASGYQETQYF. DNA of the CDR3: TGTGCCAGCGGGTACCAAGAGACCCAGTACTTC.

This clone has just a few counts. The CDR3 DNA reads TGTGCCAGCGGGTTAGCCCCCGAGAGGGAGCAGTTCTTC. Protein: CASGLAPEREQFF. This chain joins TRBV2 and TRBJ2-1; D gene uncertain. This CDR3 has 13 residues. V lost 8 bases and J 10 bases, leaving 18 bases between the germline ends. Germline V lookup: CDR1 SNHLY, CDR2 FYNNEI. The full variable domain, with the rest looked up from reference TRBV2 and TRBJ2-1, is EPEVTQTPSHQVTQMGQEVILRCVPISNHLYFYWYRQILGQKVEFLVSFYNNEISEKSEIFDDQFSVERPDGSNFTLKIRSTKLEDSAMYFCASGLAPEREQFFGPGTRLTVL.

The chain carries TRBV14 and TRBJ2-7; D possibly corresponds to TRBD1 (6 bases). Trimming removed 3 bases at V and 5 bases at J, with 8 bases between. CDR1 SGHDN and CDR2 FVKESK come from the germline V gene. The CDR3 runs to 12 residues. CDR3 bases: TGTGCCAGCAGCCAGTGGGACAACGAGCAGTACTTC. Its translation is CASSQWDNEQYF.

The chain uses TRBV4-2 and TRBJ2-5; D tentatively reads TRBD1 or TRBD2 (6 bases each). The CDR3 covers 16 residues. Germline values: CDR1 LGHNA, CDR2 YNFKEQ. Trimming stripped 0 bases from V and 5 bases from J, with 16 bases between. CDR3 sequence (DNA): TGTGCCAGCAGCCAAGATCGGCGGAAAGGGGGGGAGACCCAGTACTTC. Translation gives CASSQDRRKGGETQYF.

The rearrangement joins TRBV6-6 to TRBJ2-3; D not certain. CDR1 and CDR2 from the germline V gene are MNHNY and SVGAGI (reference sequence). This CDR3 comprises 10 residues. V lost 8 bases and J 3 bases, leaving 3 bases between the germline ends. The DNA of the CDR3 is TGTGCCAGCGGGACAGATACGCAGTATTTT. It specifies CASGTDTQYF.

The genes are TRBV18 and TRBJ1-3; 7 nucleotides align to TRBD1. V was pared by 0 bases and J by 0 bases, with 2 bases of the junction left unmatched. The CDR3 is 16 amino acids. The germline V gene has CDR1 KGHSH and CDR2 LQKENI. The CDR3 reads CASSPPQGDSGNTIYF. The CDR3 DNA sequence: TGTGCCAGCTCACCACCCCAGGGGGACTCTGGAAACACCATATATTTT.

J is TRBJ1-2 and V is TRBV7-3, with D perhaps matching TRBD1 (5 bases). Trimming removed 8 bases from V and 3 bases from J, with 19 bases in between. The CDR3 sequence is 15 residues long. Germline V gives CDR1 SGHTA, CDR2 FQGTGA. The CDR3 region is CASSATPAGYYGYTF. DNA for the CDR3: TGTGCCAGCTCAGCCACCCCTGCAGGGTACTATGGCTACACCTTC.

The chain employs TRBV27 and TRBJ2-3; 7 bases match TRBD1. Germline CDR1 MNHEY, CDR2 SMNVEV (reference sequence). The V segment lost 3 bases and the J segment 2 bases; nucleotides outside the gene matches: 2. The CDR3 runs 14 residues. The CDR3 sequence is CASSLGQLTDTQYF. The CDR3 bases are TGTGCCAGCAGTTTGGGACAGCTCACAGATACGCAGTATTTT.

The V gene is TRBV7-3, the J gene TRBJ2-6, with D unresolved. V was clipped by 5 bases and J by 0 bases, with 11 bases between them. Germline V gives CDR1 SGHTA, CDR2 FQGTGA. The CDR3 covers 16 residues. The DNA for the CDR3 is TGTGCCAGCAGCCTTGACGGGCCCTCTGGGGCCAACGTCCTGACTTTC. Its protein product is CASSLDGPSGANVLTF.

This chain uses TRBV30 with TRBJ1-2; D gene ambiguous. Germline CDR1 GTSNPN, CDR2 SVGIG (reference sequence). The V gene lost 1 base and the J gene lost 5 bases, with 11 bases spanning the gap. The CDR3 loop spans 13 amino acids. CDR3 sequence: CAWSEDLEYGYTF. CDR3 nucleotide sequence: TGTGCCTGGAGTGAGGATCTAGAGTATGGCTACACCTTC. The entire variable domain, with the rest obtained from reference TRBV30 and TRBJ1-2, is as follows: SQTIHQWPATLVQPVGSPLSLECTVEGTSNPNLYWYRQAAGRGLQLLFYSVGIGQISSEVPQNLSASRPQDRQFILSSKKLLLSDSGFYLCAWSEDLEYGYTFGSGTRLTVV.

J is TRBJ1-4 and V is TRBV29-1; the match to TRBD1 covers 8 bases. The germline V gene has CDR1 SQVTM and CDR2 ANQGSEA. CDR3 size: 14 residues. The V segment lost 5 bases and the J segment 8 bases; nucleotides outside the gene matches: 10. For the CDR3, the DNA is TGCAGCGTTCGGATCCAGGGGGCTGTAGAAAAACTGTTTTTT. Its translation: CSVRIQGAVEKLFF.

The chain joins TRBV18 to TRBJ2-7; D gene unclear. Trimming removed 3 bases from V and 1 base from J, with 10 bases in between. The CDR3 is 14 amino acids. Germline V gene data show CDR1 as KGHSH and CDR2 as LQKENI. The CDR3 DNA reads TGTGCCAGCTCACCCGCGAGTGGGTCCTACGAGCAGTACTTC. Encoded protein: CASSPASGSYEQYF.